These 27 T cell receptor beta chains were all obtained from the same sample, sequenced in a study of blood T cell repertoires in COVID-19. Using immunoSEQ multiplex PCR, the repertoire was profiled, and TCRdb retains in-frame clones only, with some absent. Of about 200,000 clones listed, around 82% are singletons. Sequencing was done on a sample of PBMCs or T cells enriched from blood (not recorded which). These receptors originate from a man aged 35-49 years who had recovered from COVID-19.

The chain is built from TRBV5-1 and TRBJ2-7; TRBD1 might be the D (6 bases). V lost 0 bases, J lost 4 bases, and 14 bases lay in between. Germline CDR1 reads SGHRS; CDR2 reads YFSETQ. This CDR3 contains 15 residues. DNA for the CDR3: TGCGCCAGCAGCTTGGACCCGGGACAAGCTTACGAGCAGTACTTC. Translating gives CASSLDPGQAYEQYF.

The V call is TRBV11-2, the J call TRBJ1-1; no firm D call. Trimming removed 3 bases at V and 0 bases at J, with 8 bases between. The length of the CDR3 is 14 residues. Germline V gene lookup returns CDR1 SGHAT and CDR2 FQNNGV. The DNA for the CDR3 is TGTGCCAGCAGCTTTCGACTGTTGAACACTGAAGCTTTCTTT. It codes for CASSFRLLNTEAFF. Full variable domain (rest looked up from reference TRBV11-2 and TRBJ1-1): EAGVAQSPRYKIIEKRQSVAFWCNPISGHATLYWYQQILGQGPKLLIQFQNNGVVDDSQLPKDRFSAERLKGVDSTLKIQPAKLEDSAVYLCASSFRLLNTEAFFGQGTRLTVV.

The chain employs TRBV6-5 and TRBJ1-1; D gene ambiguous. V was cut by 7 bases and J by 0 bases, with 12 bases left in between. This CDR3 comprises 14 residues. The germline gives CDR1 MNHEY, CDR2 SVGAGI. The CDR3 DNA reads as TGTGCCAGCACTGTAAGAGAGATGAACACTGAAGCTTTCTTT. This codes for CASTVREMNTEAFF.

The CDR3 nucleotides are TGTGCCAGCAGCCCACTAGGAAGCGGAGAGACCCAGTACTTC. Amino acid sequence: CASSPLGSGETQYF. V is TRBV4-2 and J is TRBJ2-5, with D possibly being TRBD2 (5 bases). The germline V gene encodes CDR1 LGHNA and CDR2 YNFKEQ. The CDR3 sequence is 14 residues long. V lost 4 bases and J 4 bases, leaving 13 bases between the germline ends.

V and J are TRBV27 and TRBJ1-1; D is ambiguous. Trimming took 5 bases from V and 4 from J, leaving 20 bases between them. Germline V gene lookup returns CDR1 MNHEY and CDR2 SMNVEV (reference sequence). CDR3 length: 16 amino acids. This chain's CDR3 is CASSLFHPILSTEAFF. Written as DNA, the CDR3 is TGTGCCAGCAGTCTATTCCACCCGATCCTGAGCACTGAAGCTTTCTTT.

V and J are TRBV30 and TRBJ2-2, with a weak D call TRBD1 (6 bases). The CDR3 extends over 14 amino acids. The V end lost 1 base, the J end lost 3 bases, and 9 bases lay between the germline ends. Looked up from germline, CDR1 is GTSNPN and CDR2 is SVGIG (reference sequence). The CDR3 coding sequence is TGTGCCTGGAGTGGGGGGCCGTACACCGGGGAGCTGTTTTTT. It is translated as CAWSGGPYTGELFF. The variable domain in full, with the rest retrieved from reference TRBV30 and TRBJ2-2, is SQTIHQWPATLVQPVGSPLSLECTVEGTSNPNLYWYRQAAGRGLQLLFYSVGIGQISSEVPQNLSASRPQDRQFILSSKKLLLSDSGFYLCAWSGGPYTGELFFGEGSRLTVL.

This rearrangement joins TRBV11-3 to TRBJ2-5, with D perhaps TRBD1 (6 bases). CDR1 SGHNT and CDR2 YENEEA come from the germline V gene. V shed 5 bases and J shed 3 bases, with 13 bases lying between them. The CDR3 loop spans 14 amino acids. CDR3 nucleotide sequence: TGTGCCAGCAGCAGAGGGGGTTTTGAAGAGACCCAGTACTTC. This sequence encodes CASSRGGFEETQYF.

The chain uses TRBV20-1 and TRBJ1-1; D might be TRBD1 (6 bases). Per germline, CDR1 DFQATT and CDR2 SNEGSKA (reference sequence). This CDR3 has 14 amino acids. V was shortened by 3 bases and J by 2 bases, with 13 bases between the two germline ends. CDR3 bases: TGCAGTGCTAGTGACTCGGGGGGCAACACTGAAGCTTTCTTT. It codes for CSASDSGGNTEAFF.

This clone was detected only once. V gene TRBV4-3 combines with J gene TRBJ2-7; D is perhaps TRBD2 (5 bases). Per germline, CDR1 LGHNA and CDR2 YSLEER. The CDR3 runs 15 residues. Trimming removed 0 bases from V and 2 bases from J, with 11 bases in between. This CDR3 is CASSQEGVGAYEQYF. In DNA, the CDR3 is TGCGCCAGCAGCCAAGAGGGAGTCGGGGCCTACGAGCAGTACTTC.

V and J are TRBV27 and TRBJ2-5; a possible D gene is TRBD2 (6 bases). Germline CDR1 reads MNHEY; CDR2 reads SMNVEV (reference sequence). Trimming pared 5 bases from V and 2 bases from J, leaving 9 bases between. CDR3 size: 13 residues. The CDR3 bases are TGTGCCAGCAGTCCCGGACTACAAGAGACCCAGTACTTC. This codes for CASSPGLQETQYF.

The chain couples TRBV6-5 to TRBJ2-7; 8 nucleotides match TRBD2. Germline lookup yields CDR1 MNHEY and CDR2 SVGAGI. The trim removed 7 bases at V and 7 bases at J, leaving 6 bases unmatched. This CDR3 is 12 amino acids long. CDR3 in amino acids: CASNYPGGEQYF. The CDR3 bases are TGTGCCAGCAACTACCCGGGGGGGGAGCAGTACTTC.

This clone was found a few times. The J gene is TRBJ1-2, the V gene TRBV30; maybe TRBD1 (5 bases). This CDR3 region has 14 residues. Germline loops: CDR1 GTSNPN, CDR2 SVGIG (reference sequence). The V gene lost 3 bases and the J gene lost 7 bases, with 18 bases spanning the gap. As DNA, the CDR3 is TGTGCCTGGAGACCTTCGTTCAGGGATGGTGGCTACACCTTC. Translated: CAWRPSFRDGGYTF.

The chain employs TRBV6-6 and TRBJ1-1, with 9 nucleotides matching TRBD1. This CDR3 contains 18 residues. Per the germline V gene, CDR1 is MNHNY and CDR2 is SVGAGI (reference sequence). Trimming at V came to 5 bases and at J to 0 bases, leaving 13 bases not matched to a gene. CDR3 sequence (DNA): TGTGCCAGCAGTCACCTGGACAGGGGTCCTAATATGAACACTGAAGCTTTCTTT. Translation gives CASSHLDRGPNMNTEAFF.

This clone was detected once. The V gene is TRBV28, the J gene TRBJ1-3, with D perhaps matching TRBD1 (5 bases). CDR3 size: 17 residues. Germline-derived CDR1 and CDR2 are MDHEN and SYDVKM. Trimming removed 1 base from V and 3 bases from J, with 16 bases in between. Here the CDR3 DNA reads TGTGCCAGCAGTTTATATTGGGGCCCGAGGAGTGGAAACACCATATATTTT. Translated: CASSLYWGPRSGNTIYF. Complete variable domain (other parts from reference TRBV28 and TRBJ1-3): DVKVTQSSRYLVKRTGEKVFLECVQDMDHENMFWYRQDPGLGLRLIYFSYDVKMKEKGDIPEGYSVSREKKERFSLILESASTNQTSMYLCASSLYWGPRSGNTIYFGEGSWLTVV.

V gene TRBV6-5 combines with J gene TRBJ2-6; 7 positions match TRBD1. CDR1 MNHEY and CDR2 SVGAGI come from the germline V gene. The CDR3 covers 15 residues. The V and J ends lost 6 bases and 0 bases, in that order; junction bases with no gene match: 2. In DNA form, the CDR3 reads TGTGCCAGCAGGGGACAGCACTCTGGGGCCAACGTCCTGACTTTC. Translating gives CASRGQHSGANVLTF.

The rearrangement links TRBV24-1 to TRBJ1-3; 10 bases agree with TRBD1. V lost 5 bases and J lost 4; bases outside the gene matches: 19. Looked up from germline, CDR1 is KGHDR and CDR2 is SFDVKD. CDR3 size: 20 residues. CDR3 amino acids: CATSAQFGTGVNPRGNTIYF. The CDR3 region has the DNA TGTGCCACCAGTGCGCAATTCGGGACAGGGGTTAACCCGAGGGGAAACACCATATATTTT.

The gene calls are TRBV5-4 and TRBJ1-1; 7 bases are a match to TRBD1. The CDR3 spans 17 residues. Germline CDR1 is SGHNT and CDR2 is YYREEE (reference sequence). V was clipped by 0 bases and J by 0 bases; unmatched bases: 8. The CDR3 loop reads CASSLEGGTGVNTEAFF. The CDR3, as DNA: TGTGCCAGCAGCTTGGAAGGAGGAACAGGGGTGAACACTGAAGCTTTCTTT.

This clone was seen just once. The gene calls are TRBV6-6 and TRBJ1-4; 12 nucleotides line up with TRBD1. CDR1 MNHNY and CDR2 SVGAGI come from the germline V gene (reference sequence). Unmatched junction bases numbered 8, after V lost 7 bases and J lost 8 bases. The CDR3 is 15 amino acids. Written as DNA, the CDR3 is TGTGCCAGCATCGGGGGACAGGGGGCTAGGGAAAAACTGTTTTTT. This translates into CASIGGQGAREKLFF.

The chain links TRBV29-1 to TRBJ1-1; 8 bases are a match to TRBD1. In germline, CDR1 is SQVTM, CDR2 ANQGSEA. The CDR3 is made up of 14 amino acids. The trim removed 7 bases at V and 2 bases at J, leaving 9 bases unmatched. The CDR3 coding sequence is TGCAGCGCTTTTGGACAGGGCGGAAACACTGAAGCTTTCTTT. Translated: CSAFGQGGNTEAFF.

The CDR3 loop reads CASSQKGYDYGYTF. The CDR3 coding sequence is TGTGCCAGCAGCCAAAAGGGGTACGACTATGGCTACACCTTC. The chain links TRBV14 to TRBJ1-2; tentatively, D is TRBD1 (5 bases). This CDR3 spans 14 amino acids. The V gene lost 2 bases and the J gene lost 3 bases, with 10 bases spanning the gap. Germline CDR1 is SGHDN and CDR2 is FVKESK.

This sequence joins TRBV19 and TRBJ2-5; the match to TRBD1 covers 9 bases. The germline V gene has CDR1 LNHDA and CDR2 SQIVND (reference sequence). The CDR3 runs to 17 residues. J gave up 8 bases and V 5 bases, and 18 bases lay outside the gene matches. As DNA, the CDR3 is TGTGCCAGTAGTCCGGGGACTGGGACAGGGCGGGCCCCAACCCAGTACTTC. It is translated as CASSPGTGTGRAPTQYF.

The chain has TRBV28 and TRBJ1-4; weak D call: TRBD1 (5 bases). Between the trimmed V and J ends, which lost 1 base and 8 bases, there was a span of 20 bases. The CDR3 sequence is 17 residues long. Germline V CDR1 and CDR2: MDHEN, SYDVKM. CDR3 DNA: TGTGCCAGCAGTTTATTGGGCAGGGAGGGCGTTGGAGAAAAACTGTTTTTT. Protein sequence: CASSLLGREGVGEKLFF. Full variable domain (missing parts from reference TRBV28 and TRBJ1-4): DVKVTQSSRYLVKRTGEKVFLECVQDMDHENMFWYRQDPGLGLRLIYFSYDVKMKEKGDIPEGYSVSREKKERFSLILESASTNQTSMYLCASSLLGREGVGEKLFFGSGTQLSVL.

The V and J genes are TRBV19 and TRBJ2-3; D possibly corresponds to TRBD2 (6 bases). CDR3 length equals 15 residues. Germline CDR1 reads LNHDA; CDR2 reads SQIVND (reference sequence). The ends were cut back, 6 bases at V and 4 bases at J, with 17 bases in the middle. This CDR3 is CASSPRRGNSDTQYF. The CDR3 DNA reads as TGTGCCAGTAGCCCGAGGAGGGGCAATTCAGATACGCAGTATTTT. Looking up the rest from reference TRBV19 and TRBJ2-3 gives the full variable domain: DGGITQSPKYLFRKEGQNVTLSCEQNLNHDAMYWYRQDPGQGLRLIYYSQIVNDFQKGDIAEGYSVSREKKESFPLTVTSAQKNPTAFYLCASSPRRGNSDTQYFGPGTRLTVL.

V gene TRBV18 combines with J gene TRBJ1-2, with D uncertain. Germline loops: CDR1 KGHSH, CDR2 LQKENI. V shed 1 base and J shed 6 bases, with 12 bases lying between them. CDR3 length: 14 residues. The chain's CDR3 is CASSPRRAENGYTF. The CDR3 region has the DNA TGTGCCAGCTCACCACGGCGGGCAGAGAATGGCTACACCTTC. Variable domain in full (rest from reference TRBV18 and TRBJ1-2): NAGVMQNPRHLVRRRGQEARLRCSPMKGHSHVYWYRQLPEEGLKFMVYLQKENIIDESGMPKERFSAEFPKEGPSILRIQQVVRGDSAAYFCASSPRRAENGYTFGSGTRLTVV.

The chain recombines TRBV6-6 with TRBJ2-1, with D maybe TRBD1 (5 bases). V lost 1 base and J lost 0, with 10 bases in between. CDR1 is MNHNY, CDR2 SVGAGI, per germline (reference sequence). CDR3 length equals 16 residues. The CDR3 DNA reads as TGTGCCAGCAGTTACTTCCAGGGTAGCTCCTACAATGAGCAGTTCTTC. Protein: CASSYFQGSSYNEQFF.

V usage is TRBV5-8 and J usage is TRBJ1-5, with 7 bases lining up with TRBD1. V shed 0 bases and J 6 bases; nucleotides not matched to a gene: 3. CDR1 is SGHTS, CDR2 YDEGEE, per germline. CDR3 length equals 14 residues. CDR3 residues: CASSLDRGIQPQHF. CDR3 sequence (DNA): TGTGCCAGCAGCTTGGACAGGGGTATTCAGCCCCAGCATTTT.

J is TRBJ2-7 and V is TRBV11-1; tentative D call: TRBD2 (6 bases). Trimming stripped 5 bases from V and 6 bases from J, with 8 bases between. The CDR3 contains 11 residues. Germline-derived CDR1 and CDR2 are SGHAT and FQDESV (reference sequence). The DNA for the CDR3 is TGTGCCAGCAGCCGGGACTCCGAGCAGTACTTC. Translated: CASSRDSEQYF.